The source of this T cell receptor (beta chain) is a study of T cell responses to AZD1222 COVID-19 vaccine (dated by TCRdb to the early 2020s). Concerning the study at large: A total of around 240 trial participants underwent TCR sequencing, of whom 200 to 220 had received two doses of AZD1222 and 26 had received two doses of the MenACWY control vaccine. Enrollment into the trials was organized by age into subgroups of 18-55, 56-69 and 70-plus years, and those subgroups contained about 160, 30 and 59 TCR-sequenced participants, respectively. Study-wide findings and limitations: Only five or six AZD1222 recipients were SARS-CoV-2 seropositive at baseline, limiting conclusions about previously exposed vaccinees. Nearly half of unique spike-specific TCRs reportedly recognized epitopes outside regions mutated in the B.1.351 and B.1.1.7 variants. Most participants were white British and females outnumbered males, and the authors suggested that clonal diversity may have been underestimated. Spike-specific TCR breadth and depth rose significantly after two AZD1222 doses compared with day 0 and with MenACWY recipients. Vaccine-associated CD4 TCRs spanned the whole spike protein, with dominant responses in regions 160-218 and 743-854. Because no day 14 peak-response samples were available, repertoires were characterized only after the peak T cell response. In the small 56-69-year group, the increase in depth fell short of significance, most likely because of low power.

The CDR3 regions of human TCRbeta chains were subjected to immunosequencing. As for how the authors treated the data: Repertoire TCRs were checked for matches against a reference library of SARS-CoV-2-specific TCRs that had been generated using the MIRA antigen-specificity platform. Breadth was defined as the fraction of unique TCRs that were SARS-CoV-2-associated. Depth was defined as the fraction of total T cells that were SARS-CoV-2-associated. Using the MIRA data, every spike-specific TCR was mapped to the spike region that the TCR reacted to and assigned to either a CD4 or a CD8 class. Log10-transformed breadth and depth values were compared by one-way ANOVA with Sidak's multiple comparisons tests. TCRdb limited this immuneACCESS table to in-frame rearrangements with V and J called. A share of clones is missing; checked studies link under half to unresolved V genes, and the rest is unexplained. From that table come the V and J calls and clone size; the DNA was used to work out D and trimming. The table for this sample lists approximately 120,000 clones; around 90% of them were counted only once. Clones ranked in the top ten supply about 4.1% of the sample.

With regard to this clone: What antigen it recognizes has not been identified. Within one base of it there is no much larger clone, and no base qualities were kept.

This sample's time point label indicates: baseline before first vaccination. The treatment or condition label for this specimen denotes: meningococcal conjugate vaccine given as trial control. Samples from vaccinated people were obtained from the UK trials COV001 and COV002, which included a single-blind randomized controlled phase 2/3 trial of AZD1222 (ChAdOx1 nCoV-19) in healthy adults. For TCRbeta chain sequencing, PBMC samples from trial participants were taken at day 0 and at day 28 after the second dose. V is reduced by 0 bases and J by 1 base, leaving a spacing of 10 bases between them. The germline V gene (reference sequence) yields SGHKS for CDR1 and YYEKEE for CDR2. The CDR3 sequence holds 15 residues, the cysteine and phenylalanine included. Kept here is only the CDR3 DNA, which spans 45 bases and is read in frame from base 1.

The specimen comprised peripheral blood, sampled on day 0 of MenACWY control vaccination. The sequence links TRBV5-5 to TRBJ2-5; no D gene call is confident. The source is an adult in good health. The CDR3: CASSLAPGPQETQYF. The DNA sequence follows: TGTGCCAGCAGCTTGGCGCCCGGGCCCCAAGAGACCCAGTACTTC.